The 15 T cell receptor gamma chains listed next were all sequenced from one sample in a study of Vδ1+ human thymocytes. General study results and limits: Thymic TRG and TRD repertoires appeared highly polyclonal.

Extracted RNA was reverse transcribed into cDNA. CDR3 amplicons came from multiplex PCR with pooled V-gene forward and constant-region reverse primers. TCRdb called clones from the multiplex PCR reads again using CATT. This sample has tens of thousands of gamma-chain clones, with around 18% found just once. For these TCRs, the target antigens are not known. Input material: Vdelta1+ gamma-delta thymocytes from the thymus. The subset is: FACS-sorted CD3+ TCRalphabeta- TCRVdelta1+ TCRVdelta2- thymocytes. These receptors originate from a boy under two years old who had congenital heart surgery.

This clone showed up just a few times. The rearrangement uses TRGV8 and TRGJ1 or TRGJ2. The CDR3 consists of 13 residues. Germline assignment: CDR1 VENAVY and CDR2 YDSYNSRV. The V gene end was trimmed by 1 base and the J gene end by 5 bases; junction bases not matched to a gene: 5. The DNA of the CDR3 is TGTGCCACCTGGGATAGAATGGATTATAAGAAACTCTTT. This encodes CATWDRMDYKKLF.

This clone was seen more than once but under ten times. This sequence joins TRGV4 and TRGJ1 or TRGJ2. Germline lookup yields CDR1 EGSTGY and CDR2 YDSYTSSV. With V trimmed by 4 bases and J by 9 bases, 9 bases remained unmatched. The CDR3 covers 12 residues. The CDR3 sequence: CATWDGNLKKLF. As DNA, the CDR3 is TGTGCCACCTGGGACGGCAACCTTAAGAAACTCTTT.

In the case of this clone: The junction differs from germline at one of its ends, possibly a read error. The chain joins TRGV2 to TRGJ1 or TRGJ2. Germline lookup yields CDR1 EGSNGY and CDR2 YDSYNSKV. The CDR3 loop spans 14 amino acids. CDR3 DNA sequence: TGTGCCACCTGGGACGGGCTTACTTATTATAAGAAGCTCTTT. Translation: CATWDGLTYYKKLF.

This clone was seen only a few times. This rearrangement joins TRGV4 to TRGJ1 or TRGJ2. The CDR3 runs to 13 residues. The J segment lost 9 bases and the V segment lost 3 bases, leaving 11 bases of the junction unmatched. Germline CDR1 reads EGSTGY; CDR2 reads YDSYTSSV. The CDR3 region has the DNA TGTGCCACCTGGGATCCCCCGTTGGGTAAGAAACTCTTT. Protein product: CATWDPPLGKKLF.

This rearrangement joins TRGV4 to TRGJP2. Per germline, CDR1 EGSTGY and CDR2 YDSYTSSV. The CDR3 covers 14 residues. V lost 1 base to trimming and J lost 6 bases; unmatched junction nucleotides: 5. CDR3 DNA sequence: TGTGCCACCTGGGATGGATCCTGTGATTGGATCAAGACGTTT. Translating it yields CATWDGSCDWIKTF.

There are a few counts of this clone. The chain links TRGV8 to TRGJ1 or TRGJ2. This CDR3 spans 12 amino acids. J gave up 7 bases and V 2 bases, and 5 bases lay outside the gene matches. The germline V gene has CDR1 VENAVY and CDR2 YDSYNSRV. CDR3 in amino acids: CATWDTRYKKLF. The CDR3 DNA reads as TGTGCCACCTGGGATACTCGCTATAAGAAACTCTTT.

J is TRGJ1 or TRGJ2 and V is TRGV4. In germline, CDR1 is EGSTGY, CDR2 YDSYTSSV. V lost 1 base to trimming and J lost 5 bases; unmatched junction nucleotides: 8. There are 14 residues in the CDR3. The CDR3: CATWDGLGHYKKLF. The CDR3 DNA is TGTGCCACCTGGGATGGACTGGGTCATTATAAGAAACTCTTT.

The rearrangement joins TRGV4 to TRGJ1 or TRGJ2. The germline CDR1 and CDR2 sequences are EGSTGY and YDSYTSSV. Trimming cost V 4 bases and J 8 bases; bases outside gene matches: 11. The length of the CDR3 is 13 residues. The CDR3 is CATWDKYPHKKLF. The CDR3 bases are TGTGCCACCTGGGACAAATATCCCCATAAGAAACTCTTT.

The chain joins TRGV4 to TRGJ1 or TRGJ2. Germline CDR1 EGSTGY, CDR2 YDSYTSSV. The length of the CDR3 is 14 residues. J was trimmed by 5 bases and V by 0 bases; bases with no gene match: 7. Here the CDR3 DNA reads TGTGCCACCTGGGATGGGCCCACAAATTATAAGAAACTCTTT. This sequence encodes CATWDGPTNYKKLF.

The rearrangement joins TRGV5 to TRGJ1 or TRGJ2. The CDR3 covers 16 residues. V was pared by 0 bases and J by 4 bases, with 12 bases of the junction left unmatched. The V gene's germline CDR1 is VINAFY and CDR2 YDVSNSKD. CDR3 sequence: CATWDRLGNWYYKKLF. The CDR3 DNA reads TGTGCCACCTGGGACAGGCTTGGAAATTGGTATTATAAGAAACTCTTT.

This clone was seen only a few times. The chain carries TRGV9 and TRGJ1 or TRGJ2. The CDR3 has 13 residues. Germline CDR1 is GITISATS and CDR2 is ISYDGTV (reference sequence). V was pared by 3 bases and J by 5 bases, with 7 bases of the junction left unmatched. The CDR3 loop is CALWEFVNYKKLF. The CDR3 bases are TGTGCCTTGTGGGAGTTCGTAAATTATAAGAAACTCTTT.

The chain is built from TRGV2 and TRGJ1 or TRGJ2. J lost 5 bases, V lost 3 bases, and 7 bases had no gene match. The CDR3 spans 13 residues. CDR1 and CDR2 (germline): EGSNGY, YDSYNSKV. The CDR3 DNA reads as TGTGCCACCTGGGACTTCCCAAATTATAAGAAACTCTTT. This gives the protein CATWDFPNYKKLF.

This clone was seen only a few times. The sample contains more than one DNA sequence encoding this CDR3. V gene TRGV9 combines with J gene TRGJ1 or TRGJ2. V was clipped by 0 bases and J by 10 bases; unmatched bases: 3. This CDR3 comprises 11 residues. Germline CDR1 and CDR2: GITISATS and ISYDGTV (reference sequence). CDR3 region: CALWEVSKKLF. CDR3 coding DNA: TGTGCCTTGTGGGAGGTGTCCAAGAAACTCTTT.

As concerns this clone: This same CDR3 is encoded by further DNA sequences in the sample. V gene TRGV9 combines with J gene TRGJ1 or TRGJ2. CDR1 GITISATS and CDR2 ISYDGTV come from the germline V gene (reference sequence). The CDR3 consists of 9 residues. J was trimmed by 15 bases and V by 3 bases; bases with no gene match: 5. Here the CDR3 reads CALWEPRLF. Here the CDR3 DNA reads TGTGCCTTGTGGGAGCCGAGACTCTTT.

This clone showed up just a few times. The chain has TRGV3 and TRGJ1 or TRGJ2. The ends lost 1 base at V and 2 bases at J; junction bases unmatched: 11. The V gene's germline CDR1 is VTNTFY and CDR2 YDVSTARD (reference sequence). The CDR3 is 16 amino acids. CDR3 residues: CATWDSTLPDYYKKLF. CDR3 coding DNA: TGTGCCACCTGGGACAGTACCCTCCCCGATTATTATAAGAAACTCTTT.